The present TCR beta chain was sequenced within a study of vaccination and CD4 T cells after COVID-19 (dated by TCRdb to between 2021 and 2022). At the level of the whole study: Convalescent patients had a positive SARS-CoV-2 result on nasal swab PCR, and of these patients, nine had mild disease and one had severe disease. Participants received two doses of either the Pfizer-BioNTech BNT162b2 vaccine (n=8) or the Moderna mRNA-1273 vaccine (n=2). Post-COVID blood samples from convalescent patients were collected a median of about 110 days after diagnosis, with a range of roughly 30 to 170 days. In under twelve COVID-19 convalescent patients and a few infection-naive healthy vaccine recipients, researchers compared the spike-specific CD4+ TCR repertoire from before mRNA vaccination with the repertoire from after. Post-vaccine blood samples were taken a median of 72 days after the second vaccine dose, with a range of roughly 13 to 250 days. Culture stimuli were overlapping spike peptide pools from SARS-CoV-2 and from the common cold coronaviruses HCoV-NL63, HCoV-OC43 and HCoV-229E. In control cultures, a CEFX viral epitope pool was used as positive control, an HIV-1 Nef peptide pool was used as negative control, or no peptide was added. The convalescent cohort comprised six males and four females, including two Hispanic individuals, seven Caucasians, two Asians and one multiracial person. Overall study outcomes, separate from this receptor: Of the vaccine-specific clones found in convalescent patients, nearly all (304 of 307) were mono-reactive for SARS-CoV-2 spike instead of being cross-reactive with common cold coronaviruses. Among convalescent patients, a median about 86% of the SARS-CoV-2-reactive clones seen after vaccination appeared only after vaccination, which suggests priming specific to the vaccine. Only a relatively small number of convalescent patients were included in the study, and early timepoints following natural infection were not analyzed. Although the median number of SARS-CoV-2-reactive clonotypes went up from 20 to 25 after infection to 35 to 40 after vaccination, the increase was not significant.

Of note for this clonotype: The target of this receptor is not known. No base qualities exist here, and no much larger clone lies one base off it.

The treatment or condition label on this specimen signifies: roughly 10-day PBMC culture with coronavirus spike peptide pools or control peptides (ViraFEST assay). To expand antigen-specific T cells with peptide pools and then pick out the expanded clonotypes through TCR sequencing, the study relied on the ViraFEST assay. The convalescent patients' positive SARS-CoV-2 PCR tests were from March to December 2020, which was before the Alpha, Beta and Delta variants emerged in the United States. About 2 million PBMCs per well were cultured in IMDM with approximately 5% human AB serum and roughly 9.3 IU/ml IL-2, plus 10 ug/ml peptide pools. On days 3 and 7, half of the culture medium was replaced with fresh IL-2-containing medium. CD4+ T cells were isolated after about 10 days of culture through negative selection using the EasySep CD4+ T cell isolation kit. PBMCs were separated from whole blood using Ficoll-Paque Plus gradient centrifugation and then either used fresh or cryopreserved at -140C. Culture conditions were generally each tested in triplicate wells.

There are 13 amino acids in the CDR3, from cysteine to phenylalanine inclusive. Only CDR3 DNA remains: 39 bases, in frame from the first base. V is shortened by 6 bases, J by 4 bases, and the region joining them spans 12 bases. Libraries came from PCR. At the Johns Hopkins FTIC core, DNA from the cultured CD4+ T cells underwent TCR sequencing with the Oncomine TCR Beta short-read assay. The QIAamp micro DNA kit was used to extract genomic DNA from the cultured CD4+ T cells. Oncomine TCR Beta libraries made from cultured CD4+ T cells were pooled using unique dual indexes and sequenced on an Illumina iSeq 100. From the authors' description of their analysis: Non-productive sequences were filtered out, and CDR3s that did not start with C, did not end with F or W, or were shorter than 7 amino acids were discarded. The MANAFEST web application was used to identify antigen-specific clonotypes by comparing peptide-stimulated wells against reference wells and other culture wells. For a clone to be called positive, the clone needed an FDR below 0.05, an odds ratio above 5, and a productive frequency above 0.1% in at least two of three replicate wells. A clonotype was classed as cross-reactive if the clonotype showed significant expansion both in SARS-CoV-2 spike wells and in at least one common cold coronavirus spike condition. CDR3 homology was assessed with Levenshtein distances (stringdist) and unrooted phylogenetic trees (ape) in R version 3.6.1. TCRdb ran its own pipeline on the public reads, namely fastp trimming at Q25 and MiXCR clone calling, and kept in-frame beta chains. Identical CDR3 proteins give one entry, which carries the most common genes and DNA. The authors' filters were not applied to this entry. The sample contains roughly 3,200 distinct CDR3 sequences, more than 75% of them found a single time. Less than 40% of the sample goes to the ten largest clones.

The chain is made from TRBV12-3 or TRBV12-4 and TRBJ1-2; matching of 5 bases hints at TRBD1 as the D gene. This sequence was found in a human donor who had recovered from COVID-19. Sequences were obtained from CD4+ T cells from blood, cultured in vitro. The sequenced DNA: TGTGCCAGCAGACCAACAGGTCTCTATGGCTACACCTTC. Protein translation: CASRPTGLYGYTF.